This T cell receptor beta chain was found in a study of preoperative IRX-2 immunotherapy in early breast cancer. The V gene lost 5 bases and the J gene lost 4 bases, with 9 bases spanning the gap. Per the germline V gene, CDR1 is SGHNT and CDR2 is YENEEA. The length of the CDR3 is 14 residues. Documented treatment: preoperative locoregional IRX-2 cytokine immunotherapy. The repertoire was sequenced with immunoSEQ multiplex PCR; TCRdb's copy has only in-frame clones and lacks some. The sample holds 35,000 to 45,000 clones, about four fifths seen once. This clone was seen a handful of times. Source: lymph node tissue, taken after IRX-2 immunotherapy. The V call is TRBV11-3, the J call TRBJ1-6; D may be TRBD1 (5 bases). The sequence came from a human donor with breast cancer. CDR3 in amino acids: CASSTQGYNSPLHF. The CDR3 DNA sequence: TGTGCCAGCAGCACCCAGGGTTATAATTCACCCCTCCACTTT.